This passage covers 7 T cell receptor beta chains from one sample sequenced in a study of CD4 T cells in relation to SARS-CoV-2 and coronaviruses. Unexposed donor CD4+ T cells date from about 2010-2018, before the COVID-19 pandemic. The cells were cultured for 10 days before CD4+ T cells were isolated. Their target antigens are unknown. The table came from immunoSEQ multiplex PCR; TCRdb's copy has only in-frame clones and leaves some out. The repertoire holds around 31,000 clones, with around 72% as singletons. What was sequenced was CD4+ T cells from PBMCs, cultured in vitro. The receptors originated from a human donor in good health.

The gene calls are TRBV4-2 and TRBJ2-2, with 8 bases matching TRBD2. Germline V CDR1 and CDR2: LGHNA, YNFKEQ. The junction had 6 bases not matched to a gene; V was cut back by 2 bases and J by 7 bases. CDR3 length: 15 residues. The CDR3 DNA reads as TGTGCCAGCAGCCAACTCGGCGGGGGGTACGGGGAGCTGTTTTTT. Protein: CASSQLGGGYGELFF.

The V call is TRBV18, the J call TRBJ1-3, with D uncertain. The germline V and J ends were trimmed by 3 bases and 0 bases, with 12 bases remaining between them. This CDR3 contains 16 residues. CDR1 is KGHSH and CDR2 is LQKENI in the germline V gene. CDR3 coding DNA: TGTGCCAGCTCACCCCCGGAGTGGACCTCTGGAAACACCATATATTTT. This gives the protein CASSPPEWTSGNTIYF.

V gene TRBV7-2 combines with J gene TRBJ2-1; D possibly corresponds to TRBD1 (6 bases). The CDR3 covers 12 residues. Germline V lookup: CDR1 SGHTA, CDR2 FQGNSA. Deletions cut 4 bases from V and 7 bases from J, with 8 bases between. The CDR3 DNA reads as TGTGCCAGCAGCTACAGGGTTAATGAGCAGTTCTTC. Amino acids: CASSYRVNEQFF. Filled out from reference TRBV7-2 and TRBJ2-1, the complete variable domain reads GAGVSQSPSNKVTEKGKDVELRCDPISGHTALYWYRQSLGQGLEFLIYFQGNSAPDKSGLPSDRFSAERTGGSVSTLTIQRTQQEDSAVYLCASSYRVNEQFFGPGTRLTVL.

The chain carries TRBV5-4 and TRBJ1-2; D unresolved. This CDR3 is 12 amino acids long. Trimming shortened V by 4 bases and J by 6 bases, and 10 bases separated the two germline ends. Germline loops: CDR1 SGHNT, CDR2 YYREEE (reference sequence). The DNA for the CDR3 is TGTGCCAGCAGCGGGCGGGGAGATGGCTACACCTTC. Amino acids: CASSGRGDGYTF.

This clone was seen a handful of times. J is TRBJ1-2 and V is TRBV7-2, with 9 nucleotides matching TRBD1. This CDR3 has 15 residues. V trimming: 5 bases; J trimming: 8 bases; junction bases outside the gene matches: 12. Germline lookup yields CDR1 SGHTA and CDR2 FQGNSA. In DNA form, the CDR3 reads TGTGCCAGCAGCCTCCTCACAGGGGGCGCTGGGGGCTACACCTTC. The encoded protein is CASSLLTGGAGGYTF.

This chain connects TRBV11-2 to TRBJ2-3; TRBD2 agrees at 8 bases. Per germline, CDR1 SGHAT and CDR2 FQNNGV. Trimming cost V 1 base and J 1 base; bases outside gene matches: 4. This CDR3 comprises 16 residues. CDR3: CASSLAGGPGTDTQYF. Here the CDR3 DNA reads TGTGCCAGCAGCTTAGCGGGGGGGCCCGGCACAGATACGCAGTATTTT.

This clone was picked up a small number of times. The chain recombines TRBV2 with TRBJ2-7; 7 nucleotides align to TRBD2. With V trimmed by 6 bases and J by 5 bases, 7 bases remained unmatched. The CDR3 sequence is 13 residues long. The V gene's germline CDR1 is SNHLY and CDR2 FYNNEI. This CDR3 reads CASRTGLIDEQYF. The DNA of the CDR3 is TGTGCCAGCAGGACGGGACTAATCGACGAGCAGTACTTC.